Each of the 20 T cell receptor beta chains below was sequenced from the same sample in a study of technical replicates of blood from a handful of donors. TCRdb keeps only in-frame clones here, not all; method: immunoSEQ multiplex PCR. This table has 66,000 or so clones, around 97% appearing once. The sample consisted of T cells isolated from PBMCs. The receptors were gathered from a human donor in good health.

The chain is built from TRBV28 and TRBJ2-3; 9 bases are shared with TRBD2. This CDR3 has 16 residues. The germline gives CDR1 MDHEN, CDR2 SYDVKM. Germline trimming cut 3 bases from V and 2 bases from J; bases unmatched to any gene: 6. The CDR3 sequence is CASSLHVAGATDTQYF. The CDR3 DNA reads as TGTGCCAGCAGTTTGCACGTAGCGGGGGCCACAGATACGCAGTATTTT.

The rearrangement uses TRBV11-2 and TRBJ1-5; D may be TRBD1 (5 bases). This CDR3 is built from 15 residues. Trimming took off 5 bases at V and 7 bases at J, with 18 bases between the two ends. Germline V gene lookup returns CDR1 SGHAT and CDR2 FQNNGV. The CDR3 sequence: CASSPGSGWQQPQHF. CDR3 coding DNA: TGTGCCAGCAGCCCAGGGTCGGGCTGGCAGCAGCCCCAGCATTTT.

The chain carries TRBV14 and TRBJ1-4; D is undetermined. From germline, CDR1 is SGHDN and CDR2 FVKESK. The CDR3 spans 11 residues. Trimming shortened V by 3 bases and J by 8 bases, and 4 bases separated the two germline ends. CDR3 in DNA: TGTGCCAGCAGCCAGAGCGAAAAACTGTTTTTT. Its protein product is CASSQSEKLFF.

The V and J genes are TRBV19 and TRBJ1-1; 8 bases agree with TRBD1. The CDR3 length is 18 residues. The ends lost 10 bases at V and 0 bases at J; junction bases unmatched: 19. CDR1 LNHDA and CDR2 SQIVND come from the germline V gene (reference sequence). CDR3 sequence: CATLPGDRWLRVNTEAFF. In DNA form, the CDR3 reads TGTGCCACCCTGCCGGGGGACAGGTGGTTAAGAGTGAACACTGAAGCTTTCTTT.

The chain carries TRBV19 and TRBJ1-1; D is perhaps TRBD1 (5 bases). V was clipped by 3 bases and J by 3 bases, with 17 bases between them. This CDR3 region has 16 residues. Germline V CDR1 and CDR2: LNHDA, SQIVND (reference sequence). CDR3 in amino acids: CASSMLSRGTHTEAFF. CDR3 sequence (DNA): TGTGCCAGTAGTATGCTTTCGCGGGGCACCCACACTGAAGCTTTCTTT.

The chain employs TRBV25-1 and TRBJ1-5; D perhaps matches TRBD1 (6 bases). Per germline, CDR1 MGHDK and CDR2 SYGVNS. The CDR3 contains 13 residues. Trimming pared 2 bases from V and 7 bases from J, leaving 9 bases between. CDR3 DNA sequence: TGTGCCAGCAGTGAAACAGGGCGGCAGCCCCAGCATTTT. Residues: CASSETGRQPQHF.

The chain carries TRBV6-4 and TRBJ2-2, with TRBD2 matching over 11 bases. V trimming: 8 bases; J trimming: 1 base; junction bases outside the gene matches: 0. Germline lookup yields CDR1 MRHNA and CDR2 SNTAGT. The CDR3 has 14 amino acids. The CDR3 loop is CASGTSGNTGELFF. DNA for the CDR3: TGTGCCAGCGGGACTAGCGGGAACACCGGGGAGCTGTTTTTT.

The rearrangement uses TRBV5-1 and TRBJ1-1; TRBD1 aligns across 7 bases. CDR1 SGHRS and CDR2 YFSETQ come from the germline V gene. The CDR3 has 15 residues. The junction had 5 bases not matched to a gene; V was cut back by 3 bases and J by 0 bases. CDR3 in DNA: TGCGCCAGCAGCTGGCCGGGACAGATGAACACTGAAGCTTTCTTT. Its translation: CASSWPGQMNTEAFF.

The chain is built from TRBV6-5 and TRBJ1-2, with a weak D call TRBD1 (6 bases). CDR3 length: 14 amino acids. The V end lost 5 bases, the J end lost 2 bases, and 12 bases lay between the germline ends. Germline V gene data show CDR1 as MNHEY and CDR2 as SVGAGI. CDR3 nucleotide sequence: TGTGCCAGCAGTCCCACAGGGTTCAACTATGGCTACACCTTC. As protein: CASSPTGFNYGYTF.

Here the CDR3 DNA reads TGCGCCAGCAGCCAAGAGCTGGGGGGATTCATTCAGTACTTC. Protein product: CASSQELGGFIQYF. The chain carries TRBV4-1 and TRBJ2-4, with D maybe TRBD2 (6 bases). Trimming cost V 0 bases and J 9 bases, with 12 bases left between them. Germline V lookup: CDR1 MGHRA, CDR2 YSYEKL. The CDR3 consists of 14 residues.

Only a few counts were recorded for this clone. J is TRBJ1-3 and V is TRBV6-5; no clear D gene. V was clipped by 7 bases and J by 4 bases, with 5 bases between them. The CDR3 is 11 amino acids. Germline values: CDR1 MNHEY, CDR2 SVGAGI. Here the CDR3 reads CASTQGNTIYF. For the CDR3, the DNA is TGTGCCAGCACACAAGGAAACACCATATATTTT.

The count of this clone is one. J is TRBJ2-6 and V is TRBV5-1; weak D call: TRBD2 (6 bases). Trimming pared 2 bases from V and 4 bases from J, leaving 10 bases between. There are 15 residues in the CDR3. Germline V gene data show CDR1 as SGHRS and CDR2 as YFSETQ. The CDR3 loop is CASSFGSSGANVLTF. The CDR3 DNA follows: TGCGCCAGCAGCTTCGGGAGTTCCGGGGCCAACGTCCTGACTTTC.

This chain connects TRBV9 to TRBJ2-6, with D possibly matching TRBD2 (5 bases). V lost 2 bases to trimming and J lost 0 bases, with 6 bases between them. The CDR3 contains 15 residues. Germline CDR1 SGDLS, CDR2 YYNGEE. CDR3 DNA sequence: TGTGCCAGCAGCGTCGGGGACTCTGGGGCCAACGTCCTGACTTTC. This codes for CASSVGDSGANVLTF.

The CDR3 nucleotides read TGTGCCAGCAGCCGAGCGGGATCAACTAATGAAAAACTGTTTTTT. Its protein product is CASSRAGSTNEKLFF. V usage is TRBV7-2 and J usage is TRBJ1-4; D unresolved. From germline, CDR1 is SGHTA and CDR2 FQGNSA. The CDR3 consists of 15 residues. V was cut by 5 bases and J by 0 bases, with 10 bases left in between.

The sample holds one count of this clone. J is TRBJ2-2 and V is TRBV27; D remains ambiguous. CDR1 is MNHEY, CDR2 SMNVEV, per germline (reference sequence). The V end lost 9 bases, the J end lost 7 bases, and 15 bases lay between the germline ends. The CDR3 has 13 residues. The CDR3, as DNA: TGTGCCAGTGGGTCCCTAGGCGGCGGGGAGCTGTTTTTT. Protein product: CASGSLGGGELFF.

V is TRBV27 and J is TRBJ2-1; 7 bases line up with TRBD2. Trimming removed 5 bases from V and 8 bases from J; junction bases left unmatched: 18. Germline V gene lookup returns CDR1 MNHEY and CDR2 SMNVEV (reference sequence). The CDR3 is made up of 17 amino acids. CDR3 loop: CASSLPRVAPRGDEQFF. In DNA, the CDR3 is TGTGCCAGCAGTCTCCCTAGGGTAGCTCCTCGGGGGGATGAGCAGTTCTTC.

The rearrangement links TRBV7-5 to TRBJ2-1; whether TRBD2, the table's D call, matches the DNA was not checked. TRBV7-5 is a known pseudogene. This CDR3 has 17 amino acids. The CDR3 DNA is TGTGTCAGAAGCTTATTCCTTAACTTCAACTCCTACAATGAGCAGTTCTTC. This gives the protein CVRSLFLNFNSYNEQFF.

The chain joins TRBV30 to TRBJ1-5; D not certain. Trimming removed 0 bases from V and 6 bases from J, with 9 bases in between. The CDR3 spans 13 residues. Germline CDR1 reads GTSNPN; CDR2 reads SVGIG (reference sequence). The CDR3 DNA is TGTGCCTGGAGTGTGCAGGAACGTCAGCCCCAGCATTTT. Translated, it gives CAWSVQERQPQHF.

This clone was recorded only once. The chain has TRBV30 and TRBJ1-2; D gene uncertain. Germline CDR1 GTSNPN, CDR2 SVGIG (reference sequence). CDR3 length equals 15 residues. Between the trimmed V and J ends, which lost 5 bases and 0 bases, there was a span of 16 bases. CDR3 in amino acids: CAWGNRASANYGYTF. CDR3 sequence (DNA): TGTGCCTGGGGTAACAGAGCCTCAGCTAACTATGGCTACACCTTC.

This chain connects TRBV27 to TRBJ1-6; D unclear. The germline V gene encodes CDR1 MNHEY and CDR2 SMNVEV (reference sequence). There are 13 residues in the CDR3. Trimming took off 6 bases at V and 4 bases at J, with 7 bases between the two ends. This CDR3 is CASSFSYNSPLHF. The CDR3 bases are TGTGCCAGCAGCTTTTCTTATAATTCACCCCTCCACTTT.